This record covers a single T cell receptor (beta chain). Antigen: not known. Stem cell-like memory, regulatory, central memory and naive CD4+ cells were sorted via CD45RO/CCR7/CD25/CD127/CD95/CD27. The sample comes from a study of beta chain features in type 1 diabetes. Points from the study as a whole: Patients with Type 1 diabetes showed moderately but significantly shorter TCRB CDR3s in all four CD4+ subsets. Small HLA sub-analyses could not settle whether HLA shapes TCRB rearrangement.

The V gene end was trimmed by 4 bases and the J gene end by 5 bases; junction bases not matched to a gene: 6. The CDR3 loop spans 14 amino acids. The germline CDR1 and CDR2 sequences are LNHDA and SQIVND (reference sequence). The entirety of the isolated RNA underwent reverse transcription, so expressed TCRB transcripts were sequenced. Method: immunoSEQ multiplex PCR; TCRdb's copy keeps in-frame clones and lacks some. The profile shows 240,000 or so clones, about 70% of them singletons. The sample taken for sequencing was naive CD4+ T cells from blood. The J gene is TRBJ2-7, the V gene TRBV19; the match to TRBD1 covers 9 bases. The source is a man aged 25 to 40 in good health. In nucleotides, the CDR3 is TGTGCCAGTAGTAGAAGCCGGGACAGGGACGAGCAGTACTTC. It yields the protein CASSRSRDRDEQYF.